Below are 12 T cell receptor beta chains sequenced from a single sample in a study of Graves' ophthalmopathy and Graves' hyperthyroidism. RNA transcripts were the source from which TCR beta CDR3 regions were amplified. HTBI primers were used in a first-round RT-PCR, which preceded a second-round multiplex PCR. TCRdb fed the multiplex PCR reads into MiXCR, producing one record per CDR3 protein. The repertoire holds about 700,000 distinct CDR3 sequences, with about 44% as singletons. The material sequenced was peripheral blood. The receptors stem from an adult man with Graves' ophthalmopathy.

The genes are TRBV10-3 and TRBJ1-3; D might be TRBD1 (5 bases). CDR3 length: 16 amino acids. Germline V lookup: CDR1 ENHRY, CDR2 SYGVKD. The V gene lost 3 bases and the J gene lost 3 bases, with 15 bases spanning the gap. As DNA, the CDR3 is TGTGCCATCAGTGATTTATCGGGTCAGGGTGGAAACACCATATATTTT. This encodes CAISDLSGQGGNTIYF.

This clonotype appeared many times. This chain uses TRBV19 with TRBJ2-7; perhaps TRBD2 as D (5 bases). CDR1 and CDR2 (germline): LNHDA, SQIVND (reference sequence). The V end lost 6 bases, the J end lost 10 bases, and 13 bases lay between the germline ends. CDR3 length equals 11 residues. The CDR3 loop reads CASSPGGDQYF. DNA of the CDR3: TGTGCCAGTAGCCCCGGAGGAGATCAGTACTTC. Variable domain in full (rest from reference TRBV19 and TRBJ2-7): DGGITQSPKYLFRKEGQNVTLSCEQNLNHDAMYWYRQDPGQGLRLIYYSQIVNDFQKGDIAEGYSVSREKKESFPLTVTSAQKNPTAFYLCASSPGGDQYFGPGTRLTVT.

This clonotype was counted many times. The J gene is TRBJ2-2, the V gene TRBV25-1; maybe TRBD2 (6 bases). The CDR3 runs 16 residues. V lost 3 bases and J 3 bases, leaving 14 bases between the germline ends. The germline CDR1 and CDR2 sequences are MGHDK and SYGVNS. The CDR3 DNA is TGTGCCAGCAGTGATCCGCGGGATGGCGACACCGGGGAGCTGTTTTTT. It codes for CASSDPRDGDTGELFF.

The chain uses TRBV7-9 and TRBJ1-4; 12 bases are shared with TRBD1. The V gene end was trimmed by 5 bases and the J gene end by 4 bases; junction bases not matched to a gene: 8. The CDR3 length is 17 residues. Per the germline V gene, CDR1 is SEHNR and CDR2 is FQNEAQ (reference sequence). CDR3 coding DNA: TGTGCCAGCAGCAACTGGGACAGGGGGCATGTTAATGAAAAACTGTTTTTT. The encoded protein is CASSNWDRGHVNEKLFF.

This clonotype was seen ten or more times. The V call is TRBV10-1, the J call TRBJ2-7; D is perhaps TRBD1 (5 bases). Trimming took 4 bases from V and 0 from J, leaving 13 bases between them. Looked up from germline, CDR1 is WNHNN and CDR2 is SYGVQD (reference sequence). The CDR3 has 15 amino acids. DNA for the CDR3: TGCGCCAGCAGTGGGTTCGAAGGGGACTCCTACGAGCAGTACTTC. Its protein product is CASSGFEGDSYEQYF.

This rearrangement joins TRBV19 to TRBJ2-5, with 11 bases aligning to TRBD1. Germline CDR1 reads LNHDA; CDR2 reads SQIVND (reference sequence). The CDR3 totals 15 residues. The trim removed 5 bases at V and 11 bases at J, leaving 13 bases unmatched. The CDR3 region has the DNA TGTGCCAGTAGTCCACCCGGACAGGGGGCGGGTGAGCAGTACTTC. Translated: CASSPPGQGAGEQYF.

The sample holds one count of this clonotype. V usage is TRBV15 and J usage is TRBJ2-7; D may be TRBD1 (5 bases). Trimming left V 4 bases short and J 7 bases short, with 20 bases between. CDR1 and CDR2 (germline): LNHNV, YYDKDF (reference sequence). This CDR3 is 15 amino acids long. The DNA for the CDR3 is TGTGCCACCAGCACTTGGACACCGAACACCGGGGAGCAGTACTTC. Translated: CATSTWTPNTGEQYF.

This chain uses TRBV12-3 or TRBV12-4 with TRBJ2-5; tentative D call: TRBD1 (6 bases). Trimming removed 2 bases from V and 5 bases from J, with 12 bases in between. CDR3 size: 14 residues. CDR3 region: CASSLWGRGETQYF. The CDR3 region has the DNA TGTGCCAGCAGTTTATGGGGCAGGGGTGAGACCCAGTACTTC.

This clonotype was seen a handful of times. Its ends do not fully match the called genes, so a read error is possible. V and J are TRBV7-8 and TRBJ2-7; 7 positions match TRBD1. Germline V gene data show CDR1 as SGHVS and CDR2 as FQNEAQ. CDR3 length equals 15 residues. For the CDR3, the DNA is TGCGCCAGCAGCCAAGACGAGGGGGCTTTCTACGAGCAGTACTTC. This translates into CASSQDEGAFYEQYF.

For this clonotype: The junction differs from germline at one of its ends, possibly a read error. The CDR3 DNA follows: TGTGCCAGCAGCTTAAGGGCGGGAGGGGACACCGAGGAGCTGTTTTTT. Encoded protein: CASSLRAGGDTEELFF. V gene TRBV25-1 combines with J gene TRBJ2-2, with 9 bases that match TRBD2. The CDR3 length is 16 residues. CDR1 and CDR2 from the germline V gene are MGHDK and SYGVNS.

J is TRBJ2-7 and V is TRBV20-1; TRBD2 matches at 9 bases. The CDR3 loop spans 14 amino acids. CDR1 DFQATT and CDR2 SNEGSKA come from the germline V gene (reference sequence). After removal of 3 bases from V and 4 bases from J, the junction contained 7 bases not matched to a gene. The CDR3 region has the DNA TGCAGTGCTAGTCCGGCTAGCGGGATTTACGAGCAGTACTTC. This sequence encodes CSASPASGIYEQYF.

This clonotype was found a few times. The CDR3 protein is CSARPGQGDSPLHF. DNA of the CDR3: TGCAGTGCTCGCCCGGGACAGGGGGATTCACCCCTCCACTTT. The rearrangement uses TRBV20-1 and TRBJ1-6; 11 bases are shared with TRBD1. This CDR3 is built from 14 residues. Germline CDR1 and CDR2: DFQATT and SNEGSKA (reference sequence). V gave up 5 bases and J gave up 8 bases; unmatched junction bases: 5.